Below are 20 T cell receptor beta chains sequenced from a single sample in a study of OX40 agonist ivuxolimab in advanced cancers. TCRdb keeps only in-frame clones here, not all; method: immunoSEQ multiplex PCR. The sample consists of about 150,000 clones, 94% of them appearing once. The material sequenced was CD4+ or CD8+ T cells sorted from blood, taken in a trial of the OX40 agonist ivuxolimab. The receptor set was obtained from an adult with an advanced solid tumor such as melanoma, head and neck, liver or kidney cancer.

The rearrangement links TRBV7-2 to TRBJ1-1; TRBD1 agrees at 10 bases. Germline V gives CDR1 SGHTA, CDR2 FQGNSA. CDR3 length: 14 residues. Unmatched junction bases numbered 8, after V lost 6 bases and J lost 7 bases. As DNA, the CDR3 is TGTGCCAGCAGTCGGGCCGGGACAGGGGTTGAAGCTTTCTTT. Amino acids: CASSRAGTGVEAFF.

This clone was found once. This sequence joins TRBV28 and TRBJ1-1; D call uncertain. The CDR3 totals 14 residues. V was trimmed by 7 bases and J by 0 bases, leaving 12 bases between them. Germline lookup yields CDR1 MDHEN and CDR2 SYDVKM. The chain's CDR3 is CASIPPGMNTEAFF. The CDR3 DNA follows: TGTGCCAGCATCCCCCCGGGAATGAACACTGAAGCTTTCTTT.

This chain connects TRBV10-3 to TRBJ1-1; D uncertain. CDR1 is ENHRY, CDR2 SYGVKD, per germline. The CDR3 extends over 12 amino acids. V gave up 4 bases and J gave up 1 base, with 4 bases separating them. As DNA, the CDR3 is TGTGCCATCAGTGGGGGGAACACTGAAGCTTTCTTT. Its protein product is CAISGGNTEAFF.

This clone was seen a handful of times. CDR3 in amino acids: CASSAGNYGYTF. Written as DNA, the CDR3 is TGTGCCAGCTCAGCAGGCAACTATGGCTACACCTTC. The rearrangement uses TRBV11-2 and TRBJ1-2, with unresolved D. The germline V gene has CDR1 SGHAT and CDR2 FQNNGV. V gave up 8 bases and J gave up 2 bases, with 9 bases separating them. There are 12 residues in the CDR3.

The rearrangement links TRBV10-3 to TRBJ1-2; D is perhaps TRBD1 (5 bases). The germline V and J ends were trimmed by 7 bases and 4 bases, with 19 bases remaining between them. The germline V gene has CDR1 ENHRY and CDR2 SYGVKD. This CDR3 region has 15 residues. The CDR3, as DNA: TGTGCCATCACAGAGGGACGGCCGTTGGGCTATGGCTACACCTTC. Its translation is CAITEGRPLGYGYTF.

The count of this clone is one. The rearrangement joins TRBV7-8 to TRBJ2-7; 7 nucleotides line up with TRBD1. This CDR3 is built from 15 residues. Germline assignment: CDR1 SGHVS and CDR2 FQNEAQ. V shed 5 bases, J shed 2 bases, and the junction held 9 bases outside the gene matches. CDR3 nucleotide sequence: TGTGCCAGCAGCCCGCGGACAGGCCTTGCCTACGAGCAGTACTTC. It codes for CASSPRTGLAYEQYF.

This rearrangement joins TRBV5-1 to TRBJ1-3; 7 nucleotides line up with TRBD1. Germline trimming cut 3 bases from V and 3 bases from J; bases unmatched to any gene: 6. The CDR3 contains 15 residues. From germline, CDR1 is SGHRS and CDR2 YFSETQ. CDR3: CASSWARDSGNTIYF. CDR3 nucleotides: TGCGCCAGCAGCTGGGCCCGGGACAGTGGAAACACCATATATTTT.

J is TRBJ2-7 and V is TRBV11-3; 9 bases map to TRBD1. CDR1 is SGHNT and CDR2 is YENEEA in the germline V gene. This CDR3 contains 14 residues. V dropped 4 bases and J dropped 6; count of bases not matched to a gene: 7. In DNA, the CDR3 is TGTGCCAGCAGCTCAGCGGACAGGGGAAGCGAGCAGTACTTC. This codes for CASSSADRGSEQYF.

The count of this clone is one. The CDR3 DNA reads as TGTGCCAGCAGCTTGAGGGCAGGTGCCTCTGGAAACACCATATATTTT. Translated, it gives CASSLRAGASGNTIYF. J is TRBJ1-3 and V is TRBV5-6; D unresolved. Trimming cost V 1 base and J 0 bases, with 11 bases left between them. This CDR3 is built from 16 residues. The V gene's germline CDR1 is SGHDT and CDR2 YYEEEE.

V gene TRBV7-2 combines with J gene TRBJ2-3; D call uncertain. CDR3 length: 14 residues. CDR1 is SGHTA and CDR2 is FQGNSA in the germline V gene. Trimming took off 3 bases at V and 3 bases at J, with 10 bases between the two ends. The CDR3 loop reads CASSLSTGTDTQYF. The CDR3, as DNA: TGTGCCAGCAGCTTGAGCACCGGGACAGATACGCAGTATTTT.

The V call is TRBV5-6, the J call TRBJ2-3; the D is unclear. V was clipped by 1 base and J by 6 bases, with 9 bases between them. Germline loops: CDR1 SGHDT, CDR2 YYEEEE. CDR3 length: 13 amino acids. CDR3 sequence: CASSLRMGDTQYF. The CDR3 DNA reads TGTGCCAGCAGCTTGCGGATGGGTGATACGCAGTATTTT.

Concerning this clone itself: At the DNA level, this CDR3 is encoded by other sequences in the same sample as well. The rearrangement joins TRBV28 to TRBJ1-5, with D uncertain. The ends were cut back, 6 bases at V and 0 bases at J, with 3 bases in the middle. CDR1 MDHEN and CDR2 SYDVKM come from the germline V gene. This CDR3 is built from 12 residues. In nucleotides, the CDR3 is TGTGCCAGCAGGAGTAGCAATCAGCCCCAGCATTTT. Residues: CASRSSNQPQHF.

This chain links TRBV28 with TRBJ2-7; tentatively, D is TRBD1 or TRBD2 (5 bases each). Trimming pared 6 bases from V and 0 bases from J, leaving 15 bases between. There are 15 residues in the CDR3. Germline assignment: CDR1 MDHEN and CDR2 SYDVKM. CDR3 amino acids: CASRGDGTYSYEQYF. Here the CDR3 DNA reads TGTGCCAGCAGGGGGGACGGGACCTACTCCTACGAGCAGTACTTC.

CDR3 amino acids: CASSESSQETQYF. The CDR3 DNA is TGTGCCAGCAGTGAGTCCAGTCAAGAGACCCAGTACTTC. This chain uses TRBV2 with TRBJ2-5; no definite D call. Per the germline V gene, CDR1 is SNHLY and CDR2 is FYNNEI. The V end lost 3 bases, the J end lost 2 bases, and 7 bases lay between the germline ends. This CDR3 has 13 amino acids. Looking up the rest from reference TRBV2 and TRBJ2-5 gives the full variable domain: EPEVTQTPSHQVTQMGQEVILRCVPISNHLYFYWYRQILGQKVEFLVSFYNNEISEKSEIFDDQFSVERPDGSNFTLKIRSTKLEDSAMYFCASSESSQETQYFGPGTRLLVL.

The V and J genes are TRBV19 and TRBJ1-5; weak D call: TRBD1 (6 bases). Per the germline V gene, CDR1 is LNHDA and CDR2 is SQIVND (reference sequence). With 8 bases removed from V and 0 bases from J, the gap between germline ends came to 11 bases. The CDR3 consists of 14 residues. CDR3 sequence reads: CASRTGPSNQPQHF. The CDR3 DNA sequence: TGTGCCAGTCGTACAGGGCCTAGCAATCAGCCCCAGCATTTT.

V and J are TRBV29-1 and TRBJ1-1; no clear D. There are 14 residues in the CDR3. Germline V lookup: CDR1 SQVTM, CDR2 ANQGSEA. Deletions cut 2 bases from V and 0 bases from J, with 10 bases between. CDR3 sequence: CSVELGQMNTEAFF. Here the CDR3 DNA reads TGCAGCGTTGAACTCGGGCAGATGAACACTGAAGCTTTCTTT.

The rearrangement joins TRBV10-3 to TRBJ1-2, with 8 bases aligning to TRBD1. Trimming took 4 bases from V and 5 from J; bases not matched to a gene: 9. CDR3 length: 15 residues. Germline V gene data show CDR1 as ENHRY and CDR2 as SYGVKD. The CDR3 here is CAISASQGVNYGYTF. The CDR3 DNA is TGTGCCATCAGTGCTTCACAGGGGGTGAATTATGGCTACACCTTC.

This rearrangement joins TRBV5-5 to TRBJ1-4; no clear D. Trimming took off 4 bases at V and 4 bases at J, with 17 bases between the two ends. Germline loops: CDR1 SGHKS, CDR2 YYEKEE (reference sequence). The CDR3 covers 16 residues. CDR3 loop: CASSPGAGYLNEKLFF. Here the CDR3 DNA reads TGTGCCAGCAGCCCGGGTGCGGGATACCTTAATGAAAAACTGTTTTTT.

The chain carries TRBV5-1 and TRBJ1-5; 9 bases are a match to TRBD1. Germline V lookup: CDR1 SGHRS, CDR2 YFSETQ. The CDR3 is made up of 14 amino acids. J gave up 7 bases and V 4 bases, and 6 bases lay outside the gene matches. For the CDR3, the DNA is TGCGCCAGCAGCCTACAGGGGGCCGGGCAGCCCCAGCATTTT. Amino acids: CASSLQGAGQPQHF.

The chain recombines TRBV28 with TRBJ2-7; weak D call: TRBD2 (5 bases). The CDR3 is 13 residues long. The V and J ends lost 2 bases and 4 bases respectively, with 9 bases between them. Germline values: CDR1 MDHEN, CDR2 SYDVKM. The CDR3, as DNA: TGTGCCAGCAGTTTACGTACTAGATACGAGCAGTACTTC. This translates into CASSLRTRYEQYF.